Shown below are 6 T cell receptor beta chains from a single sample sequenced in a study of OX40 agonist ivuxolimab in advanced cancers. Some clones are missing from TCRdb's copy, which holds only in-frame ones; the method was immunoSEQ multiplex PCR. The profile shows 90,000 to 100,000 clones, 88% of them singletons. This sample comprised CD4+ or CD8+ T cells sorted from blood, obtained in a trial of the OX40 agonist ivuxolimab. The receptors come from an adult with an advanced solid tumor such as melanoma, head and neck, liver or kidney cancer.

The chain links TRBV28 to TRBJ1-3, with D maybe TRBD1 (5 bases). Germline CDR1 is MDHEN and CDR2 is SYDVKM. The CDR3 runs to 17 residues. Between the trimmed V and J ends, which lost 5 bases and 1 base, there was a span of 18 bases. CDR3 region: CASSGGGLEGSGNTIYF. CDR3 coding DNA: TGTGCCAGCAGTGGGGGAGGGTTAGAGGGTTCTGGAAACACCATATATTTT.

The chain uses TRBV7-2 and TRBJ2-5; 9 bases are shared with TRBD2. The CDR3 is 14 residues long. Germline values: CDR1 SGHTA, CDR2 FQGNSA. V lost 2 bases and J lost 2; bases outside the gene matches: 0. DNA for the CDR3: TGTGCCAGCAGCTTACTAGCGGGGCAAGAGACCCAGTACTTC. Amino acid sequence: CASSLLAGQETQYF. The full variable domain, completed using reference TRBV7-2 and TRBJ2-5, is GAGVSQSPSNKVTEKGKDVELRCDPISGHTALYWYRQSLGQGLEFLIYFQGNSAPDKSGLPSDRFSAERTGGSVSTLTIQRTQQEDSAVYLCASSLLAGQETQYFGPGTRLLVL.

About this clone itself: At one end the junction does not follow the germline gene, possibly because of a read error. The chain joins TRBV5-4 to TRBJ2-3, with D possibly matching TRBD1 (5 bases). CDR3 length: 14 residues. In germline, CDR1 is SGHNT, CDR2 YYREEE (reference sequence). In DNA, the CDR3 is TGTGCCAGCAGCTCCCCCGACAGCACCGATACGCAGTATTTT. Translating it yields CASSSPDSTDTQYF.

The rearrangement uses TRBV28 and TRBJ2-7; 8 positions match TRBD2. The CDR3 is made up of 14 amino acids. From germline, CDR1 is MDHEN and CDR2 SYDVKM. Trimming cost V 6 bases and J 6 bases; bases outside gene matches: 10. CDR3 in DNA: TGTGCCAGCAGCCCGCGGGGTAGCGGGACCGAGCAGTACGTC. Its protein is CASSPRGSGTEQYV.

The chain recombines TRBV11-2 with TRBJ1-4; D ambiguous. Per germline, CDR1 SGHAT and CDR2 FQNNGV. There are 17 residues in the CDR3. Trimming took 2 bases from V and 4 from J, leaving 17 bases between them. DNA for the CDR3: TGTGCCAGCAGCTTATTGGGCCTCCGGTCACTTAATGAAAAACTGTTTTTT. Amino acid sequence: CASSLLGLRSLNEKLFF.

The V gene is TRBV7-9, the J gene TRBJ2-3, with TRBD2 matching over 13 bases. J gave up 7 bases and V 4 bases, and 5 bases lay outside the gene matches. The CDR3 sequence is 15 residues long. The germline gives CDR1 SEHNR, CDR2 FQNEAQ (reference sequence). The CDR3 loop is CASSSGLAGVNTQYF. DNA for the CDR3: TGTGCCAGCAGCTCCGGACTAGCGGGAGTCAATACGCAGTATTTT.